A single sample gave rise to the 24 T cell receptor beta chains below, sequenced in a study of T cells in Graves' hyperthyroidism and ophthalmopathy (dated 2019 in TCRdb). Libraries were constructed by multiplex PCR. Instrument on record: Illumina HiSeq 2000. Amplification of TCR beta CDR3 regions was carried out from RNA transcripts. The TCR CDR3 was subjected to a first round of RT-PCR using the HTBI primer set and the Qiagen OneStep RT-PCR kit. Through fastp at Q25 and MiXCR, TCRdb rebuilt clones from the public reads, retaining in-frame beta chains. Identical CDR3 proteins give one entry, which carries the most common genes and DNA. This sample has around 290,000 distinct CDR3 sequences in its table, and about an eighth of those were observed once. The ten most abundant clones make up 7% to 8.5% of the sample. Sequencing input: blood. These receptors originate from a woman in her thirties with Graves' hyperthyroidism that later progressed to Graves' ophthalmopathy.

For this clonotype: This could be a read error, since a much larger clone is one nucleotide away. This chain joins TRBV12-3 or TRBV12-4 and TRBJ2-1; 7 bases are shared with TRBD2. This CDR3 contains 14 residues. The V and J ends lost 5 bases and 2 bases, in that order; junction bases with no gene match: 3. CDR3: CASSPAGAYNEQFF. CDR3 bases: TGTGCCAGCAGTCCCGCGGGGGCCTACAATGAGCAGTTCTTC.

As to this clonotype: A much larger clone differs by one base, so this may be a read error. The rearrangement links TRBV6-5 to TRBJ2-2; possibly TRBD2 for D (5 bases). From germline, CDR1 is MNHEY and CDR2 SVGAGI. The CDR3 spans 16 residues. Trimming took off 0 bases at V and 6 bases at J, with 14 bases between the two ends. CDR3 in amino acids: CASSYSPGELPGELFF. CDR3 DNA sequence: TGTGCCAGCAGTTACTCGCCCGGGGAACTGCCCGGGGAGCTGTTTTTT.

This clonotype appeared many times. The gene calls are TRBV20-1 and TRBJ2-7; 8 bases are a match to TRBD2. This CDR3 spans 16 amino acids. The trim removed 1 base at V and 2 bases at J, leaving 10 bases unmatched. CDR1 is DFQATT and CDR2 is SNEGSKA in the germline V gene (reference sequence). The CDR3 DNA is TGCAGTGCTAGAGTTCCCTGGCGGGAGGCTACCTACGAGCAGTACTTC. This translates into CSARVPWREATYEQYF.

Worth noting for this clonotype: A read error may explain this, as a much larger clone is one base away. V gene TRBV28 combines with J gene TRBJ1-5; 7 bases align to TRBD1. The CDR3 has 13 amino acids. After removal of 6 bases from V and 6 bases from J, the junction contained 5 bases not matched to a gene. Germline lookup yields CDR1 MDHEN and CDR2 SYDVKM. The CDR3 loop is CASRDRPRQPQHF. As DNA, the CDR3 is TGTGCCAGCAGGGACAGGCCCCGTCAGCCCCAGCATTTT.

This clonotype came up many times. The chain couples TRBV4-2 to TRBJ1-4; D remains ambiguous. CDR3 length equals 14 residues. Germline V CDR1 and CDR2: LGHNA, YNFKEQ. V lost 2 bases and J 5 bases, leaving 9 bases between the germline ends. CDR3 in amino acids: CASSQSGGNEKLFF. The CDR3 DNA sequence: TGTGCCAGCAGCCAATCCGGCGGAAATGAAAAACTGTTTTTT.

This clonotype was detected ten times or more. The chain is built from TRBV20-1 and TRBJ1-5; D is perhaps TRBD1 (5 bases). The CDR3 loop spans 14 amino acids. Germline V gene data show CDR1 as DFQATT and CDR2 as SNEGSKA (reference sequence). The V end was cut by 7 bases, the J end by 0 bases, with 13 bases between. The CDR3 loop reads CSVEGSFSNQPQHF. CDR3 in DNA: TGCAGTGTCGAGGGGAGTTTTAGCAATCAGCCCCAGCATTTT.

The sample holds many counts of this clonotype. V usage is TRBV6-1 and J usage is TRBJ2-3, with 7 positions matching TRBD1. Germline CDR1 and CDR2: MNHNS and SASEGT. The CDR3 sequence is 12 residues long. V shed 10 bases, J shed 0 bases, and the junction held 1 base outside the gene matches. The CDR3 sequence is CAIRGSTDTQYF. The DNA for the CDR3 is TGTGCCATCAGGGGGAGCACAGATACGCAGTATTTT.

The V call is TRBV25-1, the J call TRBJ2-1; 10 bases are shared with TRBD2. The germline CDR1 and CDR2 sequences are MGHDK and SYGVNS. The CDR3 runs 14 residues. J lost 4 bases, V lost 8 bases, and 5 bases had no gene match. CDR3 loop: CASSTSGTYNEQFF. DNA of the CDR3: TGTGCCAGCTCTACTAGCGGGACGTACAATGAGCAGTTCTTC.

The V call is TRBV12-3 or TRBV12-4, the J call TRBJ1-1; tentatively, D is TRBD1 (6 bases). The CDR3 runs to 13 residues. V lost 5 bases, J lost 4 bases, and 11 bases lay in between. DNA of the CDR3: TGTGCCAGCAGTATGACAGGCTCCACTGAAGCTTTCTTT. As protein: CASSMTGSTEAFF.

This clonotype was picked up a small number of times. The chain carries TRBV20-1 and TRBJ1-5; D possibly corresponds to TRBD1 (5 bases). This CDR3 comprises 13 residues. Germline loops: CDR1 DFQATT, CDR2 SNEGSKA (reference sequence). CDR3 sequence: CSALNFGGQPQHF. The CDR3 nucleotides read TGCAGCGCATTGAATTTCGGGGGTCAGCCCCAGCATTTT.

J is TRBJ2-1 and V is TRBV12-3 or TRBV12-4, with 9 nucleotides matching TRBD1. CDR3 length: 17 residues. The ends lost 2 bases at V and 5 bases at J; junction bases unmatched: 10. The DNA for the CDR3 is TGTGCCAGCAGTTTAAAGGGGGACAGGGAGGGGGACAATGAGCAGTTCTTC. Protein: CASSLKGDREGDNEQFF.

This clonotype was picked up many times. V usage is TRBV28 and J usage is TRBJ2-2; D is perhaps TRBD2 (5 bases). Germline lookup yields CDR1 MDHEN and CDR2 SYDVKM. The CDR3 is 15 residues long. V was cut by 3 bases and J by 1 base, with 9 bases left in between. The CDR3 sequence: CASSFGGGNTGELFF. The CDR3 nucleotides are TGTGCCAGCAGTTTTGGAGGAGGGAACACCGGGGAGCTGTTTTTT. Using reference TRBV28 and TRBJ2-2 for the parts outside the CDR3, the full variable domain is DVKVTQSSRYLVKRTGEKVFLECVQDMDHENMFWYRQDPGLGLRLIYFSYDVKMKEKGDIPEGYSVSREKKERFSLILESASTNQTSMYLCASSFGGGNTGELFFGEGSRLTVL.

This clonotype came up many times. The V and J genes are TRBV2 and TRBJ2-7; 10 positions agree with TRBD2. Germline V gene sequence: CDR1 SNHLY, CDR2 FYNNEI. The CDR3 runs 14 residues. The V segment lost 1 base and the J segment 4 bases; nucleotides outside the gene matches: 1. CDR3 amino acids: CASSEEGLAYEQYF. CDR3 coding DNA: TGTGCCAGCAGTGAAGAGGGACTAGCGTACGAGCAGTACTTC.

This clonotype appeared a few times. V and J are TRBV19 and TRBJ2-6; D is unclear. From germline, CDR1 is LNHDA and CDR2 SQIVND (reference sequence). Trimming removed 5 bases at V and 3 bases at J, with 5 bases between. The CDR3 is 13 amino acids. The CDR3 sequence: CASSGFGANVLTF. The CDR3 coding sequence is TGTGCCAGTAGTGGCTTTGGGGCCAACGTCCTGACTTTC.

This clonotype was observed many times. The chain couples TRBV7-9 to TRBJ1-3; D remains ambiguous. The CDR3 spans 15 residues. V lost 3 bases and J 0 bases, leaving 9 bases between the germline ends. Germline CDR1 is SEHNR and CDR2 is FQNEAQ (reference sequence). The CDR3 spells CASSFGTDSGNTIYF. The CDR3 bases are TGTGCCAGCAGCTTCGGTACTGACTCTGGAAACACCATATATTTT.

This clonotype was counted at least ten times. J is TRBJ2-1 and V is TRBV7-2; 9 bases are a match to TRBD2. The CDR3 consists of 16 residues. V dropped 5 bases and J dropped 2; count of bases not matched to a gene: 7. Germline V CDR1 and CDR2: SGHTA, FQGNSA. The CDR3 DNA reads as TGTGCCAGCAGCGGTTCCGGGACTAGCCCCTACAATGAGCAGTTCTTC. It translates to CASSGSGTSPYNEQFF.

This clonotype was detected only a few times. This chain joins TRBV28 and TRBJ2-4; D is tentatively TRBD1 or TRBD2 (6 bases each). V was shortened by 6 bases and J by 4 bases, with 10 bases between the two germline ends. This CDR3 is built from 13 residues. Germline V gene data show CDR1 as MDHEN and CDR2 as SYDVKM. The CDR3 nucleotides read TGTGCCAGCAGACTAGGGGGGAAAAACATTCAGTACTTC. Amino acids: CASRLGGKNIQYF.

There are a few counts of this clonotype. The gene calls are TRBV6-2 or TRBV6-3 and TRBJ2-7, with D possibly TRBD1 on 5 matching bases. The CDR3 runs 13 residues. Trimming cost V 5 bases and J 3 bases, with 11 bases left between them. CDR1 MNHEY and CDR2 SVGEGT come from the germline V gene. CDR3 in amino acids: CASSGAPVYEQYF. CDR3 sequence (DNA): TGTGCCAGCAGTGGGGCCCCCGTCTACGAGCAGTACTTC.

This clonotype occurred many times. The chain employs TRBV28 and TRBJ1-6, with D possibly TRBD1 on 6 matching bases. Germline CDR1 MDHEN, CDR2 SYDVKM. The CDR3 contains 13 residues. The V gene lost 8 bases and the J gene lost 5 bases, with 10 bases spanning the gap. CDR3 sequence: CASGGRNNSPLHF. In DNA, the CDR3 is TGTGCCAGCGGGGGGCGGAATAATTCACCCCTCCACTTT.

This clonotype has only a few counts. The V call is TRBV5-8, the J call TRBJ1-2; a possible D gene is TRBD1 (5 bases). Germline V gives CDR1 SGHTS, CDR2 YDEGEE. The CDR3 is made up of 13 amino acids. Trimming left V 5 bases short and J 5 bases short, with 13 bases between. CDR3 nucleotide sequence: TGTGCCAGCAGGACCCAAGGGGCATATGGCTACACCTTC. This codes for CASRTQGAYGYTF.

The chain joins TRBV19 to TRBJ1-5; tentative D call: TRBD1 (5 bases). The CDR3 length is 16 residues. The V end was cut by 5 bases, the J end by 4 bases, with 18 bases between. Germline CDR1 LNHDA, CDR2 SQIVND (reference sequence). The CDR3 sequence: CASSVGGGMRNQPQHF. In nucleotides, the CDR3 is TGTGCCAGTAGTGTGGGCGGGGGTATGAGGAATCAGCCCCAGCATTTT.

The rearrangement joins TRBV18 to TRBJ1-3, with D uncertain. The CDR3 extends over 18 amino acids. Trimming left V 2 bases short and J 4 bases short, with 21 bases between. Germline V lookup: CDR1 KGHSH, CDR2 LQKENI. The CDR3 region has the DNA TGTGCCAGCTCACCATCGGCCAGGTCAGTCGCTCGAGGAAACACCATATATTTT. Residues: CASSPSARSVARGNTIYF.

This clonotype was counted many times. The chain links TRBV7-9 to TRBJ1-1; D is uncertain. There are 12 residues in the CDR3. Trimming removed 11 bases from V and 1 base from J, with 11 bases in between. Germline CDR1 and CDR2: SEHNR and FQNEAQ (reference sequence). The CDR3 loop is CALGDGNTEAFF. CDR3 nucleotide sequence: TGTGCCCTCGGAGACGGGAACACTGAAGCTTTCTTT. The entire variable domain, with the rest obtained from reference TRBV7-9 and TRBJ1-1, is as follows: DTGVSQNPRHKITKRGQNVTFRCDPISEHNRLYWYRQTLGQGPEFLTYFQNEAQLEKSRLLSDRFSAERPKGSFSTLEIQRTEQGDSAMYLCALGDGNTEAFFGQGTRLTVV.

At least ten counts were recorded for this clonotype. A read error may explain this, as a much larger clone is one base away. The V and J genes are TRBV7-8 and TRBJ1-1; D ambiguous. The CDR3 covers 12 residues. Germline V gene lookup returns CDR1 SGHVS and CDR2 FQNEAQ. The V and J ends lost 4 bases and 1 base respectively, with 4 bases between them. The CDR3 loop reads CASSSENTEAFF. The CDR3 region has the DNA TGTGCCAGCAGCTCAGAGAACACTGAAGCTTTCTTT.